This TCR beta chain was recorded in a study of blood T cell repertoires in COVID-19 (dated by TCRdb to about 2020). The study in broad terms: Collaborator samples came from the United States, Italy and Spain and covered acute and convalescent phases of COVID-19. The material from the prospective study consisted of cDNA or gDNA derived from T cells, B-cell-depleted T cells, or PBMCs. Subjects who had been exposed to COVID-19, were actively infected with it, or had recovered from it provided the deeply sampled blood TCRbeta repertoires that made up the dataset. A freely available public database, intended as a resource for researchers studying the immune response to SARS-CoV-2, is where the repertoires were released. The samples were drawn from two sources: the first 160 participants of the ongoing ImmuneRACE study, and fewer than 1,500 subjects contributed by 6 global collaborators. A de-identified subject ID, COVID-19 status, age in years and sex were almost always included in the sample metadata. Where HLA class I and class II types were available, the types were taken from metadata supplied by the sample provider, not from assay-based typing.

The paper's findings and limits, for the study overall: The quantity of clinical and demographic metadata differed by source and by participant and was supplied without curation.

TCRbeta CDR3 regions were amplified from genomic DNA by means of the immunoSEQ Assay, a bias-controlled multiplex PCR. Per the authors' processing: Within the assay, amplification of reference gene primers was used to estimate how many nucleated cells each sample contained. Sequence reads were collapsed and filtered to measure the absolute abundance of every unique TCRbeta CDR3 rearrangement. For each sample, productive Simpson clonality was calculated by taking the square root of Simpson's diversity index across productive rearrangements. In TCRdb, the immuneACCESS table is reduced to in-frame sequences with V and J assigned. These tables do not hold every clone; where another copy was compared, an unresolved V gene accounts for under half, and the others remain unexplained. V and J calls and clone size come straight from that table; D and trimming were deduced from the DNA. This sample gives 110,000 to 150,000 clones in total; approximately 73% of them show up just once. The ten largest make up roughly 4.2% of the sample.

Whole blood was collected in K2EDTA tubes by collaborating institutions according to the institutions' own protocols. For TCRbeta analysis, collaborators shipped samples as frozen whole blood, isolated PBMCs, or DNA extracted from either of those sample types. This clone was detected a few times. Its antigen is unknown. No qualities accompany the bases; no much larger clone lies one base away. V is trimmed back by 3 bases and J by 0 bases, and the junction contains 6 bases that no gene match accounts for. CDR1 and CDR2 (GTSNPN, SVGIG) derive from the germline V gene (reference sequence). CDR3 length: 15 amino acids, cysteine to phenylalanine. Just the 45-base CDR3 DNA is kept, in frame starting at base 1.

The sequence came from a man aged 55 to 69 with acute or convalescent COVID-19. The rearrangement joined TRBV30 to TRBJ2-3, with 7 bases in between that match TRBD1. Sequenced: peripheral blood. The CDR3 protein is CAWRPGGTSTDTQYF. The nucleotide sequence is given as TGTGCCTGGAGACCAGGGGGTACTAGCACAGATACGCAGTATTTT.